The 9 T cell receptor beta chains below come from one sample, sequenced in a study of T cells expressing NK-cell markers. TCRdb reprocessed the 5' RACE reads and keeps a single row for each CDR3 protein, giving no DNA. The table lists some 280,000 distinct CDR3 sequences. Sequencing was done on a sample of blood T cells: a sorted CD56 or NKG2C T cell subset, CD4+ or CD8+ T cells, or bulk PBMC T cells (not recorded which). These receptors originate from a man aged 18 to 29 in good health.

This chain connects TRBV21-1 to TRBJ1-2; checking the TCRdb D call of TRBD1 is not possible without DNA. TRBV21-1 is deemed a pseudogene. There are 14 residues in the CDR3. CDR3: CASSKVARADGYTF.

This chain joins TRBV20-1 and TRBJ2-7. CDR1 DFQATT and CDR2 SNEGSKA come from the germline V gene (reference sequence). CDR3 length equals 12 residues. The CDR3 sequence is CSARDGPYEQYF.

The V gene is TRBV18, the J gene TRBJ1-5. The CDR3 is 15 amino acids. The V gene's germline CDR1 is KGHSH and CDR2 LQKENI. The CDR3 protein is CASSLSTDGNQPQHF.

The rearrangement joins TRBV6-5 to TRBJ1-5; the D call from TCRdb, TRBD1, cannot be confirmed without DNA. Germline V gives CDR1 MNHEY, CDR2 SVGAGI. CDR3 length: 15 amino acids. The CDR3 protein is CASRGGPGTILPQHF.

The chain recombines TRBV6-2 or TRBV6-3 with TRBJ2-3; TCRdb reports TRBD2, a call that lacks DNA to check it against. The CDR3 spans 16 residues. Germline loops: CDR1 MNHEY, CDR2 SVGEGT. CDR3 protein: CASTPAGTSGGDTQYF.

This chain joins TRBV5-5 and TRBJ1-5; TCRdb picks TRBD1, but there is no DNA to check that call. The CDR3 runs to 15 residues. Germline CDR1 is SGHKS and CDR2 is YYEKEE (reference sequence). The CDR3 is CASSATAYSNQPQHF. The full variable domain, rest sourced from reference TRBV5-5 and TRBJ1-5, is DAGVTQSPTHLIKTRGQQVTLRCSPISGHKSVSWYQQVLGQGPQFIFQYYEKEERGRGNFPDRFSARQFPNYSSELNVNALLLGDSALYLCASSATAYSNQPQHFGDGTRLSIL.

This rearrangement joins TRBV12-3 or TRBV12-4 to TRBJ2-1. The CDR3 sequence is 15 residues long. Here the CDR3 reads CASSNAESSYNEQFF.

The chain uses TRBV7-2 and TRBJ1-4; no DNA is available, so the TRBD1 call from TCRdb remains unchecked. CDR1 SGHTA and CDR2 FQGNSA come from the germline V gene. This CDR3 comprises 16 residues. This CDR3 is CASSVDRVGTNEKLFF.

V gene TRBV25-1 combines with J gene TRBJ1-3; TCRdb indicates TRBD1, and absent DNA this call remains unverified. The V gene's germline CDR1 is MGHDK and CDR2 SYGVNS. CDR3 size: 15 residues. CDR3: CASSATGYSGNTIYF.